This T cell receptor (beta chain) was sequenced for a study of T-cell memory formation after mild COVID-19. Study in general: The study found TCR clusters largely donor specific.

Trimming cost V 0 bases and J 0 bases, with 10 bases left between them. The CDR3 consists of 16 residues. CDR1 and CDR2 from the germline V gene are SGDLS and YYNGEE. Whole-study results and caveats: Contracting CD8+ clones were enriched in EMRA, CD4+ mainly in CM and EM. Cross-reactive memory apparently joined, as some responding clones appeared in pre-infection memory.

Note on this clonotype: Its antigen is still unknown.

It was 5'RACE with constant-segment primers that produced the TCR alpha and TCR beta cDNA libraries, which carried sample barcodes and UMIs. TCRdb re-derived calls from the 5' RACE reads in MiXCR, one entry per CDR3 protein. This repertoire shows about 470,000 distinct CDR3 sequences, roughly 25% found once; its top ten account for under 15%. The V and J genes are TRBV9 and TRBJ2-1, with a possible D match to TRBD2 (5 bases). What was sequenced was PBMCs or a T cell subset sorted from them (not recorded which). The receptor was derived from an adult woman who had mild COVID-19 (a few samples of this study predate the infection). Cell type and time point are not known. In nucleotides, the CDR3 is TGTGCCAGCAGCGTAGGGCCGGGGAGCTCCTACAATGAGCAGTTCTTC. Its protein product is CASSVGPGSSYNEQFF. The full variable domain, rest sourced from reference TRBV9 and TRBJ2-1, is DSGVTQTPKHLITATGQRVTLRCSPRSGDLSVYWYQQSLDQGLQFLIQYYNGEERAKGNILERFSAQQFPDLHSELNLSSLELGDSALYFCASSVGPGSSYNEQFFGPGTRLTVL.